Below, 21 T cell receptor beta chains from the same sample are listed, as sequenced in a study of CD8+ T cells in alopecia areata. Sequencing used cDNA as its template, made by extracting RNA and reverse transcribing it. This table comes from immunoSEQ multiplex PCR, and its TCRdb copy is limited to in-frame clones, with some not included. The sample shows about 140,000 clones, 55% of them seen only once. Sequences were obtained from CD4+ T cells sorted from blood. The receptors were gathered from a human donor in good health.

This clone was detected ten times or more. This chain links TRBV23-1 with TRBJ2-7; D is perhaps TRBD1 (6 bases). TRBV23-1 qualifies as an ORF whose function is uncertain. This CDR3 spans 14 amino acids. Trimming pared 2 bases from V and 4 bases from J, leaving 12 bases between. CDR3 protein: CASSQLGGGYEQYF. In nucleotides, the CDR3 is TGCGCCAGCAGTCAACTAGGGGGTGGGTACGAGCAGTACTTC.

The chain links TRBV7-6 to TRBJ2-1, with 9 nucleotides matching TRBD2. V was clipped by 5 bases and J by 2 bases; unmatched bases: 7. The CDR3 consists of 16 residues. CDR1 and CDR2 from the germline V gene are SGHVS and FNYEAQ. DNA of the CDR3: TGTGCCAGCAGCCCCCTAGCGGGACGAGCCTACAATGAGCAGTTCTTC. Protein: CASSPLAGRAYNEQFF.

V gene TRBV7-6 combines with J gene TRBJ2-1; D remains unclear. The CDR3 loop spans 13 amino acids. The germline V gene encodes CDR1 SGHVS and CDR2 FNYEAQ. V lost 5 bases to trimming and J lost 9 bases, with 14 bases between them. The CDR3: CASSGYKSSEQFF. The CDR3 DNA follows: TGTGCCAGCAGCGGTTATAAATCCAGTGAGCAGTTCTTC.

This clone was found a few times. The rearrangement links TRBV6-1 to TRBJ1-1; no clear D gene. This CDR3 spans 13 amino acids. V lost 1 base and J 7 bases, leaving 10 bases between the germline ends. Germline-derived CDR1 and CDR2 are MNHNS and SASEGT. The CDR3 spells CASSEGDKREAFF. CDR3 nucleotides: TGTGCCAGCAGTGAAGGAGACAAACGTGAAGCTTTCTTT.

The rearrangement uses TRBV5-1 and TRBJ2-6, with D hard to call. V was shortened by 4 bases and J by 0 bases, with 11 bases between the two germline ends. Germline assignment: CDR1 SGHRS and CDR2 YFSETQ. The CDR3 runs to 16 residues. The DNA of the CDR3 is TGCGCCAGCAGCCCACCAGTCGTCTCTGGGGCCAACGTCCTGACTTTC. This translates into CASSPPVVSGANVLTF.

The DNA of the CDR3 is TGCAGCGTTGGTCGAGGGTCTCGGAGGCAAGAGACCCAGTACTTC. Its translation: CSVGRGSRRQETQYF. The chain employs TRBV29-1 and TRBJ2-5; maybe TRBD2 (5 bases). The ends were cut back, 4 bases at V and 2 bases at J, with 17 bases in the middle. From germline, CDR1 is SQVTM and CDR2 ANQGSEA. The CDR3 has 15 amino acids.

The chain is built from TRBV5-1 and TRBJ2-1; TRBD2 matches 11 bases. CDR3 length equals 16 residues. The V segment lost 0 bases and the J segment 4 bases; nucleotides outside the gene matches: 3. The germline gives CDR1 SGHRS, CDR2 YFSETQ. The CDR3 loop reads CASSLAVAGGYNEQFF. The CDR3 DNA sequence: TGCGCCAGCAGCTTGGCCGTAGCGGGAGGGTACAATGAGCAGTTCTTC.

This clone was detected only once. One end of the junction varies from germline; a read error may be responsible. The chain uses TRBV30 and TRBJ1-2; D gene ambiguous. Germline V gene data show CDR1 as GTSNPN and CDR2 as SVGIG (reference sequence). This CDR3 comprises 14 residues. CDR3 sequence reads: CACSVEGSGYGYTF. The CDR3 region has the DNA TGTGCCTGCAGTGTAGAGGGTAGCGGCTATGGCTACACCTTC.

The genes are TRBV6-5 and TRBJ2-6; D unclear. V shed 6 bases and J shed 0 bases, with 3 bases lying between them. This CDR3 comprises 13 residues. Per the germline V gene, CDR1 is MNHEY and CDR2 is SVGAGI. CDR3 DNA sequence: TGTGCCAGCAGCCACTCTGGGGCCAACGTCCTGACTTTC. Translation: CASSHSGANVLTF.

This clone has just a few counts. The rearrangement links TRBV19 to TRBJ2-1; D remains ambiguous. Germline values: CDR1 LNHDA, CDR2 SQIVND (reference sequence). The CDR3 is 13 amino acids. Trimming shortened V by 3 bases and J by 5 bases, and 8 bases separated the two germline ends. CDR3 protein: CASSIGPNNEQFF. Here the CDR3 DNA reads TGTGCCAGTAGTATTGGACCAAACAATGAGCAGTTCTTC.

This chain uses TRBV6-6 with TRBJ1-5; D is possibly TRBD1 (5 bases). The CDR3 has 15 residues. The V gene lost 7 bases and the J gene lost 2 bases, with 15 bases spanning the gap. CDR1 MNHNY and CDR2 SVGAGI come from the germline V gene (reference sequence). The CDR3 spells CASTQGQRGNQPQHF. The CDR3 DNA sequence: TGTGCCAGCACCCAGGGCCAACGGGGCAATCAGCCCCAGCATTTT.

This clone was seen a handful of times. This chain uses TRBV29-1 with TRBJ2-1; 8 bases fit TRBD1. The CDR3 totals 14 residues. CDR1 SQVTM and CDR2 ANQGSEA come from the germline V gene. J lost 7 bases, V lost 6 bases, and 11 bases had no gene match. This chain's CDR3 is CSVRGTGPVNEQFF. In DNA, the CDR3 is TGCAGCGTGCGCGGGACAGGCCCCGTGAATGAGCAGTTCTTC.

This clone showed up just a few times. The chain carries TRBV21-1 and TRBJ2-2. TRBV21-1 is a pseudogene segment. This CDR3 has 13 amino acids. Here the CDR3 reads CASRVRDPGELFF. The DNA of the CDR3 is TGTGCCAGCAGAGTACGGGACCCCGGGGAGCTGTTTTTT.

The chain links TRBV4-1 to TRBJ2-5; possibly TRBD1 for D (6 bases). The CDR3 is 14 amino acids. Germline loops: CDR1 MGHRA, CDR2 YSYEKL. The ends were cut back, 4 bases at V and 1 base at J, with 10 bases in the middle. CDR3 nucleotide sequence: TGCGCCAGCAGCCCCAGGACAGTCCAAGAGACCCAGTACTTC. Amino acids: CASSPRTVQETQYF.

Here the CDR3 DNA reads TGTGCCACAATGAAACGGAACCGGTATGGCTACACCTTC. Protein sequence: CATMKRNRYGYTF. The chain uses TRBV6-5 and TRBJ1-2; no clear D. V dropped 10 bases and J dropped 5 bases, with 17 bases sitting between them. Germline CDR1 and CDR2: MNHEY and SVGAGI. The CDR3 is made up of 13 amino acids.

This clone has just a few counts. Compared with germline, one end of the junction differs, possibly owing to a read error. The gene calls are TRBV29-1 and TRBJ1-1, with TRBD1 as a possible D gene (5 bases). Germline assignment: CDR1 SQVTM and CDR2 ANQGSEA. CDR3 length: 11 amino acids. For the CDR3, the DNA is TGCAGCGCCAAGAGGGGTTCTGAGGCTTTCTTT. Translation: CSAKRGSEAFF.

The DNA of the CDR3 is TGCAGCGTTGAAAGGGTGGGCCTTCAGAAGGGAAAACTGTTTTTT. Protein product: CSVERVGLQKGKLFF. J is TRBJ1-4 and V is TRBV29-1; no clear D gene. The CDR3 sequence is 15 residues long. Trimming took 2 bases from V and 10 from J, leaving 20 bases between them. In germline, CDR1 is SQVTM, CDR2 ANQGSEA. The whole variable domain, filled in from reference TRBV29-1 and TRBJ1-4, reads SAVISQKPSRDICQRGTSLTIQCQVDSQVTMMFWYRQQPGQSLTLIATANQGSEATYESGFVIDKFPISRPNLTFSTLTVSNMSPEDSSIYLCSVERVGLQKGKLFFGSGTQLSVL.

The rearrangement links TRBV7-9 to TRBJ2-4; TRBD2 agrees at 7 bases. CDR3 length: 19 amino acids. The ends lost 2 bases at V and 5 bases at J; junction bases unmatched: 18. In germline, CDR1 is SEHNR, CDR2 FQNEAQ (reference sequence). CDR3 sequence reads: CASSLFPLRGGSTENIQYF. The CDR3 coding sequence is TGTGCCAGCAGCTTATTCCCTCTTCGGGGCGGGAGTACCGAAAACATTCAGTACTTC.

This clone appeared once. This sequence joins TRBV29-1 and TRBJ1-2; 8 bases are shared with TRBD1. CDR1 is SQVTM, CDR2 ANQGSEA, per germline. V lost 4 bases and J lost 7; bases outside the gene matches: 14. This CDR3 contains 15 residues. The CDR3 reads CSVVGWAGGSIGYTF. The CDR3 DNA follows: TGCAGCGTTGTGGGATGGGCAGGGGGCTCCATTGGCTACACCTTC.

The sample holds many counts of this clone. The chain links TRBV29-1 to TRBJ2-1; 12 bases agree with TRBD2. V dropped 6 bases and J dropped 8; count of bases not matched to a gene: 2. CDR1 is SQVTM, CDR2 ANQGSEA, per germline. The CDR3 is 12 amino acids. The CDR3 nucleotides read TGCAGCGTACTAGCGGGAGGTTATGAGCAGTTCTTC. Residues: CSVLAGGYEQFF.

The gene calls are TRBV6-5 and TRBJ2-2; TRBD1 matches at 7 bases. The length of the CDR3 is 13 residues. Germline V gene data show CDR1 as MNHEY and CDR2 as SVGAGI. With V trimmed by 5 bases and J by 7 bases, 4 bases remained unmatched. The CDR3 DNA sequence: TGTGCCAGCAGTGTAAGGGGGCACGGGGAGCTGTTTTTT. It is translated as CASSVRGHGELFF.